These 7 T cell receptor beta chains came from one sample sequenced in a study of PD-1 blockade in mismatch repair-deficient tumors. The protocol was immunoSEQ multiplex PCR, while the TCRdb copy is restricted to in-frame clones and leaves out a portion. The data hold 70,000 to 90,000 clones, with 80% to 90% observed a single time. The input for sequencing was peripheral blood, taken 44 weeks after starting pembrolizumab. These receptors were taken from an adult with mismatch repair-deficient cancer.

The chain employs TRBV11-3 and TRBJ1-3, with TRBD1 matching 7 bases. V lost 5 bases to trimming and J lost 3 bases; unmatched junction nucleotides: 1. This CDR3 contains 13 residues. The germline V gene has CDR1 SGHNT and CDR2 YENEEA. CDR3 loop: CASSTGVGNTIYF. For the CDR3, the DNA is TGTGCCAGCAGCACAGGGGTTGGAAACACCATATATTTT. Drawing the rest from reference TRBV11-3 and TRBJ1-3, the complete variable domain is EAGVVQSPRYKIIEKKQPVAFWCNPISGHNTLYWYLQNLGQGPELLIRYENEEAVDDSQLPKDRFSAERLKGVDSTLKIQPAELGDSAVYLCASSTGVGNTIYFGEGSWLTVV.

The chain has TRBV11-3 and TRBJ2-3; D tentatively reads TRBD1 or TRBD2 (5 bases each). CDR1 SGHNT and CDR2 YENEEA come from the germline V gene. The CDR3 totals 14 residues. With 5 bases removed from V and 2 bases from J, the gap between germline ends came to 11 bases. The CDR3 spells CASSPGLATDTQYF. The DNA for the CDR3 is TGTGCCAGCAGCCCAGGGCTAGCCACAGATACGCAGTATTTT.

The chain is built from TRBV6-5 and TRBJ2-2; D may be TRBD2 (5 bases). The CDR3 runs 15 residues. With 7 bases removed from V and 4 bases from J, the gap between germline ends came to 16 bases. CDR1 and CDR2 (germline): MNHEY, SVGAGI. CDR3 in amino acids: CASKFRVGITGELFF. The DNA for the CDR3 is TGTGCCAGCAAGTTCCGCGTCGGGATCACCGGGGAGCTGTTTTTT.

The chain joins TRBV27 to TRBJ2-3, with unresolved D. The CDR3 consists of 18 residues. The germline V gene encodes CDR1 MNHEY and CDR2 SMNVEV (reference sequence). Between the trimmed V and J ends, which lost 2 bases and 0 bases, there was a span of 18 bases. This CDR3 is CASSLRNVYYTSTDTQYF. The CDR3, as DNA: TGTGCCAGCAGTTTAAGGAATGTGTATTACACTAGCACAGATACGCAGTATTTT.

The rearrangement joins TRBV6-6 to TRBJ2-5; 7 positions agree with TRBD1. This CDR3 comprises 14 residues. The germline CDR1 and CDR2 sequences are MNHNY and SVGAGI (reference sequence). V lost 2 bases and J lost 12; bases outside the gene matches: 12. For the CDR3, the DNA is TGTGCCAGCAGTTACGACTCAGGGGGTAGGAAGGAGTACTTC. Amino acids: CASSYDSGGRKEYF.

This chain links TRBV4-1 with TRBJ2-1, with D perhaps TRBD2 (5 bases). The germline V gene has CDR1 MGHRA and CDR2 YSYEKL. The CDR3 extends over 15 amino acids. V gave up 0 bases and J gave up 8 bases, with 14 bases separating them. CDR3 protein: CASSQESEASYEQFF. CDR3 sequence (DNA): TGCGCCAGCAGCCAAGAATCCGAAGCTAGCTATGAGCAGTTCTTC.

The genes are TRBV5-1 and TRBJ2-7, with TRBD2 identical over 7 bases. The CDR3 has 15 amino acids. The J segment lost 5 bases and the V segment lost 3 bases, leaving 11 bases of the junction unmatched. From germline, CDR1 is SGHRS and CDR2 YFSETQ. The CDR3 region is CASSSDGLGGDEQYF. The CDR3 region has the DNA TGCGCCAGCAGCTCGGACGGACTTGGGGGGGACGAGCAGTACTTC. The full variable domain, completed using reference TRBV5-1 and TRBJ2-7, is KAGVTQTPRYLIKTRGQQVTLSCSPISGHRSVSWYQQTPGQGLQFLFEYFSETQRNKGNFPGRFSGRQFSNSRSEMNVSTLELGDSALYLCASSSDGLGGDEQYFGPGTRLTVT.